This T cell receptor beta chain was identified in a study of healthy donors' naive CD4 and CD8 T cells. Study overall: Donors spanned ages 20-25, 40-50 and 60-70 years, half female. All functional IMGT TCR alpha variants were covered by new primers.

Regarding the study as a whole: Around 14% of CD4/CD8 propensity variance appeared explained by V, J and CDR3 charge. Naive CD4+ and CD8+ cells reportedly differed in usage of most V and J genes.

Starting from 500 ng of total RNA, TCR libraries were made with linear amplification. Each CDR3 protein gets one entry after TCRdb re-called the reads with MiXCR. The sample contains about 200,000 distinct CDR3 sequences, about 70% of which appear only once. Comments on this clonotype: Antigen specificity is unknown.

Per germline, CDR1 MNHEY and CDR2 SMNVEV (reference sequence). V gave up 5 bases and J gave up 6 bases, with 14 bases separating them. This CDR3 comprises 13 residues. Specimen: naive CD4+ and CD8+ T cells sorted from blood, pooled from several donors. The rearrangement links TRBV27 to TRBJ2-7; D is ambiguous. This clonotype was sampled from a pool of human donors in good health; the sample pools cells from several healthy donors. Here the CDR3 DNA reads TGTGCCAGCAGTGCCGTAGCTGGTCTCGAGCAGTACTTC. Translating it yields CASSAVAGLEQYF.